This T cell receptor (beta chain) was retrieved from a study of shared clonotypes between healthy human individuals. Findings of the study overall: Enrolling few donors narrowed the genetic and exposure-history diversity that was represented.

Notes on this clone: Antigen: not known.

The V gene lost 0 bases and the J gene lost 6 bases, with 9 bases spanning the gap. Germline V gene lookup returns CDR1 MGHRA and CDR2 YSYEKL. CDR3 length equals 13 residues. In the naive CD8 group, cells lacked CD45RO and were positively selected for CCR7, so terminally differentiated effector memory CD45RA+ cells were left out. Data came from immunoSEQ multiplex PCR; TCRdb stores just in-frame clones and leaves some out. The data hold a few hundred thousand clones, with 95% observed a single time. This clonotype originated in a woman in her twenties or thirties in good health. What was sequenced was naive CD8+ T cells sorted from blood. V gene TRBV4-1 combines with J gene TRBJ2-7; D ambiguous. The CDR3 sequence: CASSQDNAVEQYF. Written as DNA, the CDR3 is TGCGCCAGCAGCCAAGATAATGCGGTCGAGCAGTACTTC.